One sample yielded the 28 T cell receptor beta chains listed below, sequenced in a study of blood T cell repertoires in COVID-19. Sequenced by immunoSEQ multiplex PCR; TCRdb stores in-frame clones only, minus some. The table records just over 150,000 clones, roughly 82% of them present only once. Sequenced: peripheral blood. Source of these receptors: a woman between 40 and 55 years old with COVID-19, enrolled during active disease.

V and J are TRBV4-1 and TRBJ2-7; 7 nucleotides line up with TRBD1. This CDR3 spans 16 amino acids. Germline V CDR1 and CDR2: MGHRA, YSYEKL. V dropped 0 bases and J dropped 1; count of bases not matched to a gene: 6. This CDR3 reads CASSQDFPGGSYEQYF. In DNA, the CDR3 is TGCGCCAGCAGCCAAGATTTCCCAGGGGGATCCTACGAGCAGTACTTC.

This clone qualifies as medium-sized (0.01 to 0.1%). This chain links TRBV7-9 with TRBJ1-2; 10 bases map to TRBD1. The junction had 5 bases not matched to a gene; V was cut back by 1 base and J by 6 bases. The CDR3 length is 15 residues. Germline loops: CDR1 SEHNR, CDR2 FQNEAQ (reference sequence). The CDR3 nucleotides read TGTGCCAGCAGCTTAGGGACAGGGGGAGAGGATGGCTACACCTTC. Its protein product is CASSLGTGGEDGYTF.

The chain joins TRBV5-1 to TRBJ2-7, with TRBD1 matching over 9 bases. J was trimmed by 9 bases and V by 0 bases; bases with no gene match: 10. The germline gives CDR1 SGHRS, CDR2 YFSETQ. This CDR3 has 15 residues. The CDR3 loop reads CASSLASGQGRWQYF. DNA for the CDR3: TGCGCCAGCAGCTTGGCCTCCGGACAGGGGCGTTGGCAGTACTTC.

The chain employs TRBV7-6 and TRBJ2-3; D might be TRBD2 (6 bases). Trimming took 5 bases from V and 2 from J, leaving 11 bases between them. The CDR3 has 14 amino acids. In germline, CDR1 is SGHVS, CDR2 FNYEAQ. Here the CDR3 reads CASSAGGFTDTQYF. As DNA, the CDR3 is TGTGCCAGCAGCGCTGGGGGGTTCACAGATACGCAGTATTTT. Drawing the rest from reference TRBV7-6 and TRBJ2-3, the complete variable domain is GAGVSQSPRYKVTKRGQDVALRCDPISGHVSLYWYRQALGQGPEFLTYFNYEAQQDKSGLPNDRFSAERPEGSISTLTIQRTEQRDSAMYRCASSAGGFTDTQYFGPGTRLTVL.

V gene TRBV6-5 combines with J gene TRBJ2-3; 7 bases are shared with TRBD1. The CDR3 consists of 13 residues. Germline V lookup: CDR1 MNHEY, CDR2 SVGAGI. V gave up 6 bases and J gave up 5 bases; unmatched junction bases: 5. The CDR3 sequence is CASSVGQKDTQYF. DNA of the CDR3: TGTGCCAGCAGCGTGGGACAGAAAGATACGCAGTATTTT.

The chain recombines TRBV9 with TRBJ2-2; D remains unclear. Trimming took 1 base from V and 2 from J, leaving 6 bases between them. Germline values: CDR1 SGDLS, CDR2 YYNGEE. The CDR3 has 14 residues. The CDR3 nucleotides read TGTGCCAGCAGCGTACTACCAAACACCGGGGAGCTGTTTTTT. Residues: CASSVLPNTGELFF.

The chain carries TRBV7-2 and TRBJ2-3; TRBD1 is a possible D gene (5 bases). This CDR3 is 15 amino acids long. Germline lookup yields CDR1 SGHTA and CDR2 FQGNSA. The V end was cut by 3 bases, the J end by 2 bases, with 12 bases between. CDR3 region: CASSLGGHFTDTQYF. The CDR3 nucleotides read TGTGCCAGCAGCTTGGGCGGACACTTCACAGATACGCAGTATTTT.

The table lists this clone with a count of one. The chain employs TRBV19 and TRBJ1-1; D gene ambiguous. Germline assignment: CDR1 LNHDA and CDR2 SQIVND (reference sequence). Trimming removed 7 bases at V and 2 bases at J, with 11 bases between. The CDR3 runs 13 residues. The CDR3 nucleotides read TGTGCCAGTAAAAGCGGCGTAAACACTGAAGCTTTCTTT. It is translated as CASKSGVNTEAFF.

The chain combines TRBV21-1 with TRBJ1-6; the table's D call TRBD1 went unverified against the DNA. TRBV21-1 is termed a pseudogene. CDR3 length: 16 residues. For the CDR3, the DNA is TGTGCCAGCAGCATGAACAGGGGCAGTTTAAGTTCACCCCTCCACTTT. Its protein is CASSMNRGSLSSPLHF.

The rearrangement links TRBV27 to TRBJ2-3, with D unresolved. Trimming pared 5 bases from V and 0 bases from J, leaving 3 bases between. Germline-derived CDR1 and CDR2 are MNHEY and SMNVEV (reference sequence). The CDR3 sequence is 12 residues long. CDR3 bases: TGTGCCAGCAGTCAGAGCACAGATACGCAGTATTTT. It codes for CASSQSTDTQYF.

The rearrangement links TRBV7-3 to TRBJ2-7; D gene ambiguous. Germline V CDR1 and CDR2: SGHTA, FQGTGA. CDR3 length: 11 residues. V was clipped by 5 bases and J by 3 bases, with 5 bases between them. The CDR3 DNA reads TGTGCCAGCAGCGCGGACTACGAGCAGTACGTC. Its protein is CASSADYEQYV.

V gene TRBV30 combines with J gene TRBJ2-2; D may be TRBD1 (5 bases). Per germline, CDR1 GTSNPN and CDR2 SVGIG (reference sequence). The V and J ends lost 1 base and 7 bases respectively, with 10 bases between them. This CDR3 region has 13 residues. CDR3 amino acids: CAWSARVGGELFF. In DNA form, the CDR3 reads TGTGCCTGGAGTGCCAGGGTTGGCGGGGAGCTGTTTTTT.

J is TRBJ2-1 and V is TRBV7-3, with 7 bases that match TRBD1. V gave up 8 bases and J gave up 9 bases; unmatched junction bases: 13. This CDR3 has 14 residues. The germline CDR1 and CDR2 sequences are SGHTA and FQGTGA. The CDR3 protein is CASGLQGRSGEQFF. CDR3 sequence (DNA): TGTGCCAGCGGATTACAGGGGCGCTCGGGTGAGCAGTTCTTC.

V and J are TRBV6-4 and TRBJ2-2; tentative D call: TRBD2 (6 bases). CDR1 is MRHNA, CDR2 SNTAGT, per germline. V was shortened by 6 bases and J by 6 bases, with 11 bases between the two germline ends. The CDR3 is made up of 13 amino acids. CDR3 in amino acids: CASSPGDPGELFF. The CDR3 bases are TGTGCCAGCAGCCCGGGAGATCCCGGGGAGCTGTTTTTT.

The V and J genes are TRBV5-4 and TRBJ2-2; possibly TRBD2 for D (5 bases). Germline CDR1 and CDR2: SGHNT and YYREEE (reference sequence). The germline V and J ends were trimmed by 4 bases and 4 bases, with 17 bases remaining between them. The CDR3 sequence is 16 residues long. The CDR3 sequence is CASSPPEGPITGELFF. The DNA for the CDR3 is TGTGCCAGCAGCCCCCCTGAGGGCCCCATCACCGGGGAGCTGTTTTTT.

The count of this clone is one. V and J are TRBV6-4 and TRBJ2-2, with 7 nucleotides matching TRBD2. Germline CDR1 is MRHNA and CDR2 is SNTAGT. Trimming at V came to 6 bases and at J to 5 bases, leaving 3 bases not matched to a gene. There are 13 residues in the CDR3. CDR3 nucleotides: TGTGCCAGCAGCCTAGCGGCGACCGGGGAGCTGTTTTTT. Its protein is CASSLAATGELFF.

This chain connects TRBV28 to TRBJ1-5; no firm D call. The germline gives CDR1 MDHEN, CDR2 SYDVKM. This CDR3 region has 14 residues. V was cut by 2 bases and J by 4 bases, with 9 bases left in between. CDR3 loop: CASSLEARNQPQHF. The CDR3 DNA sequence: TGTGCCAGCAGTTTAGAGGCCCGTAATCAGCCCCAGCATTTT.

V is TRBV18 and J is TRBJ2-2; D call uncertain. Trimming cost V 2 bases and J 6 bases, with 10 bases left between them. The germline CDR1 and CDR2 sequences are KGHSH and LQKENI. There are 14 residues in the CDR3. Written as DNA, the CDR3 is TGTGCCAGCTCACCAAGCGCTACCCCCGGGGAGCTGTTTTTT. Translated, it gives CASSPSATPGELFF.

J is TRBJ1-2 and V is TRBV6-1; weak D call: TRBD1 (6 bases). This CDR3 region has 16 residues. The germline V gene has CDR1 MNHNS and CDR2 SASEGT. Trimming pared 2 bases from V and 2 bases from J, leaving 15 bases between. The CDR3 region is CASSESRTAANYGYTF. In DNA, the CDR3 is TGTGCCAGCAGTGAATCCCGGACAGCCGCGAACTATGGCTACACCTTC.

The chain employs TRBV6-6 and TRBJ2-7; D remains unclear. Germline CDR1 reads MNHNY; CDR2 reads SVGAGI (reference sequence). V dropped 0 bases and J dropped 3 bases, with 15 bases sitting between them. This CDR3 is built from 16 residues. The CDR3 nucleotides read TGTGCCAGCAGTTACTCGAAACAGCAACAAAGCTACGAGCAGTACTTC. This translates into CASSYSKQQQSYEQYF.

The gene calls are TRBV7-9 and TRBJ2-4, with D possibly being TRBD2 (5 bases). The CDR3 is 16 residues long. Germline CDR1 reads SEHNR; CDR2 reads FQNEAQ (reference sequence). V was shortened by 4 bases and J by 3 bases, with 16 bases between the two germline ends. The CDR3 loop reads CASSSLSEVGKNIQYF. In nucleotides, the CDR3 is TGTGCCAGCAGCTCACTTAGCGAGGTTGGCAAAAACATTCAGTACTTC.

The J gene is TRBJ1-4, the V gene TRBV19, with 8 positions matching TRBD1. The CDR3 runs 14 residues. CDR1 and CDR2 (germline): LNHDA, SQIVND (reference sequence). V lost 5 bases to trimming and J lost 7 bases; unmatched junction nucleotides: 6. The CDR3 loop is CASSPRQGREKLFF. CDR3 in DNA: TGTGCCAGTAGTCCCCGACAGGGGCGTGAAAAACTGTTTTTT.

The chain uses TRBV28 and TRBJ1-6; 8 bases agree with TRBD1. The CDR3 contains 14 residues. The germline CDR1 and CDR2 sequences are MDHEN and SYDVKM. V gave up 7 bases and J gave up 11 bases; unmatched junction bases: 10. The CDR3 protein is CASKKDRVVAPLHF. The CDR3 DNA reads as TGTGCCAGCAAGAAGGACAGGGTAGTGGCACCCCTCCACTTT.

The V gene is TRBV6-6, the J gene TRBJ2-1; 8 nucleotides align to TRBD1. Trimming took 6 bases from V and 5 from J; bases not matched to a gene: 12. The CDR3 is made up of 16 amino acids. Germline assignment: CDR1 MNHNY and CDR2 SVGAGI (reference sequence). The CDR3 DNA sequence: TGTGCCAGCAGCTCCGAGACAAACAGGGGGAACAATGAGCAGTTCTTC. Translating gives CASSSETNRGNNEQFF.

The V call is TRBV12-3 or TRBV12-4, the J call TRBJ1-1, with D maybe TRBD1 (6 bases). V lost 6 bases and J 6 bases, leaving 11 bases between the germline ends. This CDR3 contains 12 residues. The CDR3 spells CASSRGQPEAFF. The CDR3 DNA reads TGTGCCAGCAGCCGAGGACAGCCTGAAGCTTTCTTT.

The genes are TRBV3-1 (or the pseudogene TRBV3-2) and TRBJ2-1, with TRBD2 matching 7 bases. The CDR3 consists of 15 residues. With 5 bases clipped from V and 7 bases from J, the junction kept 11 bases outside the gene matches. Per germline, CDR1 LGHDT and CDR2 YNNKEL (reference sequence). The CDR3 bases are TGTGCCAGCAGCGAAAGAGTGGGGACTACAAATGAGCAGTTCTTC. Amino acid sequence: CASSERVGTTNEQFF.

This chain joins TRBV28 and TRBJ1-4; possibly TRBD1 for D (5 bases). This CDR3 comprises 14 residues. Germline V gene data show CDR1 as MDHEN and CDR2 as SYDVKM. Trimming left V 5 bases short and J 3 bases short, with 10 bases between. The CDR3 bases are TGTGCCAGCAGTATCCAGGGCCCTAATGAAAAACTGTTTTTT. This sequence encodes CASSIQGPNEKLFF.

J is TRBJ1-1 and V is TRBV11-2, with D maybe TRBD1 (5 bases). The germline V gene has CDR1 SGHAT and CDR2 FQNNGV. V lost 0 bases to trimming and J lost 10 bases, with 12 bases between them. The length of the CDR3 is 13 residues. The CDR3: CASSLEGERGAFF. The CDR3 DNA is TGTGCCAGCAGCTTAGAGGGGGAGCGGGGAGCTTTCTTT.